This T cell receptor (beta chain) was identified during a study of technical replicates of blood from a few donors. Method: immunoSEQ multiplex PCR; TCRdb's copy keeps in-frame clones and lacks some. The data show 79,000 or so clones, 95% to 98% seen once. Only one count was recorded for this clone. The receptor's source is a human donor in good health. Sequencing was carried out using T cells isolated from PBMCs.

The CDR3 coding sequence is TGTGCCAGCAGCCCACCTGGCGGGACGGGGACCTACGAGCAGTACTTC. Amino acid sequence: CASSPPGGTGTYEQYF. V is TRBV9 and J is TRBJ2-7; TRBD2 is a possible D gene (6 bases). This CDR3 spans 16 amino acids. V lost 4 bases and J 2 bases, leaving 19 bases between the germline ends. CDR1 is SGDLS, CDR2 YYNGEE, per germline. The full variable domain, rest sourced from reference TRBV9 and TRBJ2-7, is DSGVTQTPKHLITATGQRVTLRCSPRSGDLSVYWYQQSLDQGLQFLIQYYNGEERAKGNILERFSAQQFPDLHSELNLSSLELGDSALYFCASSPPGGTGTYEQYFGPGTRLTVT.